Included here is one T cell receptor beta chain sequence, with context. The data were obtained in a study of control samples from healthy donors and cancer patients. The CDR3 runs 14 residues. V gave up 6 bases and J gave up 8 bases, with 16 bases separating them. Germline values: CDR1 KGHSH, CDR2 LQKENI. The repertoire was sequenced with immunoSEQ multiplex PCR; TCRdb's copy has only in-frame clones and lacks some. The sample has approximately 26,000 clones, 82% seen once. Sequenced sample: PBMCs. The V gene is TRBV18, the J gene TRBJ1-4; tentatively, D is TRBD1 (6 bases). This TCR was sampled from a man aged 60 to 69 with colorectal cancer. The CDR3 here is CASSLRGAGEKLFF. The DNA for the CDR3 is TGTGCCAGCTCCCTCCGGGGGGCTGGCGAAAAACTGTTTTTT.